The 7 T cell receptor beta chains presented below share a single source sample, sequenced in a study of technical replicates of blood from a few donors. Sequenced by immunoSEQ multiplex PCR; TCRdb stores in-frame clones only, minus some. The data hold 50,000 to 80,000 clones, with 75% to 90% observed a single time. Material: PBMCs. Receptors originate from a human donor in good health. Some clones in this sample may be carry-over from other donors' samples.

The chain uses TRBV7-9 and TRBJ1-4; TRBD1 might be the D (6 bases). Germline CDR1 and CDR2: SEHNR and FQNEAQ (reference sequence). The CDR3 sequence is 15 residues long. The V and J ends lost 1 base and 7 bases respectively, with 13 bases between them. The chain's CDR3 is CASSLVGGAGEKLFF. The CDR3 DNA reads TGTGCCAGCAGCTTAGTAGGGGGGGCAGGTGAAAAACTGTTTTTT.

The CDR3 spells CRGQTYEQYF. CDR3 sequence (DNA): TGTAGGGGACAAACCTACGAGCAGTACTTC. The chain has TRBV6-4 and TRBJ2-7; D might be TRBD1 (6 bases). Germline V CDR1 and CDR2: MRHNA, SNTAGT. The CDR3 covers 10 residues.

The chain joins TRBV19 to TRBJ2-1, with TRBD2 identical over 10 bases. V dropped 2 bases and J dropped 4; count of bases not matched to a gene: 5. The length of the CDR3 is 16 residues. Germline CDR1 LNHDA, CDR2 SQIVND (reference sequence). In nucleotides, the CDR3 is TGTGCCAGTAGTATACGGACTAGCGGCTATTACAATGAGCAGTTCTTC. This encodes CASSIRTSGYYNEQFF.

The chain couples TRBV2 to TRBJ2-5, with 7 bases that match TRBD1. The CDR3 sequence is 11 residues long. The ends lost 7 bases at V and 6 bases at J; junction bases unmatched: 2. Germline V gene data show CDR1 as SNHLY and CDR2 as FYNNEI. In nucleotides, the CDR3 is TGTGCCAGCATACAGGGGCAGACCCAGTACTTC. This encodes CASIQGQTQYF.

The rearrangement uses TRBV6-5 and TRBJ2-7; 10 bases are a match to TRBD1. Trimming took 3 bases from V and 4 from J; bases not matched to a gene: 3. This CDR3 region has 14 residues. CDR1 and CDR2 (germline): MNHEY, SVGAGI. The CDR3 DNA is TGTGCCAGCAGTTATGACAGGGGGCCATACGAGCAGTACTTC. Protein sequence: CASSYDRGPYEQYF.

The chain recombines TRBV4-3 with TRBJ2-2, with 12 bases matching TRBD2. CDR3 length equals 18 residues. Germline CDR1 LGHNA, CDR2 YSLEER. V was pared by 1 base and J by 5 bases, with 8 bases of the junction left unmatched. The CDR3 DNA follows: TGCGCCAGCAGCCAAGTAGCTAGCGGGAGGGCCGGGACCGGGGAGCTGTTTTTT. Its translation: CASSQVASGRAGTGELFF.

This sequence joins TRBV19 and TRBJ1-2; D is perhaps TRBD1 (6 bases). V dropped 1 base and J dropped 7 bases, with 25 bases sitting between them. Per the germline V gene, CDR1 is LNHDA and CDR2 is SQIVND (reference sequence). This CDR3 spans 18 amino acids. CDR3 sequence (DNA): TGTGCCAGTAGTATAGCGCCACCGACGACAGGTCCCTATCGTGGCTACACCTTC. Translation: CASSIAPPTTGPYRGYTF.